One and the same sample provided the 23 T cell receptor beta chains below, sequenced in a study of blood T cell repertoires in COVID-19. Here immunoSEQ multiplex PCR was the method, and the copy in TCRdb shows in-frame clones only, minus some. The sample shows 300,000 to 400,000 clones, around nine tenths of them seen only once. Sequencing used peripheral blood. All receptors come from a woman aged 60-75 years with COVID-19, enrolled during active disease.

The table lists this clone with a few counts. This rearrangement joins TRBV7-9 to TRBJ2-2; possibly TRBD2 for D (5 bases). The CDR3 runs 15 residues. V lost 3 bases and J lost 1, with 9 bases in between. Germline-derived CDR1 and CDR2 are SEHNR and FQNEAQ (reference sequence). Written as DNA, the CDR3 is TGTGCCAGCAGCTTGGACCGGGGGAACACCGGGGAGCTGTTTTTT. Amino acids: CASSLDRGNTGELFF.

In this sample, this clone turned up a few times. The chain has TRBV27 and TRBJ1-2; 7 nucleotides line up with TRBD1. The CDR3 is made up of 12 amino acids. V was clipped by 9 bases and J by 8 bases; unmatched bases: 9. From germline, CDR1 is MNHEY and CDR2 SMNVEV (reference sequence). In DNA form, the CDR3 reads TGTGCCAGTGGCGGTAACAGGGGAGGCTACACCTTC. It codes for CASGGNRGGYTF.

This sequence joins TRBV4-2 and TRBJ2-7, with 8 bases identical to TRBD2. V shed 0 bases and J 2 bases; nucleotides not matched to a gene: 6. The CDR3 runs 16 residues. Germline V gene data show CDR1 as LGHNA and CDR2 as YNFKEQ. The CDR3 protein is CASSQESGGGTYEQYF. The DNA of the CDR3 is TGTGCCAGCAGCCAAGAGTCGGGCGGGGGGACCTACGAGCAGTACTTC.

The chain has TRBV18 and TRBJ2-4; tentatively, D is TRBD2 (7 bases). Looked up from germline, CDR1 is KGHSH and CDR2 is LQKENI. V was trimmed by 3 bases and J by 8 bases, leaving 14 bases between them. The CDR3 contains 14 residues. The CDR3 spells CASSPPGGRDIQYF. CDR3 bases: TGTGCCAGCTCACCGCCGGGGGGCCGGGACATTCAGTACTTC.

V gene TRBV7-9 combines with J gene TRBJ1-3; D is undetermined. Trimming took 4 bases from V and 4 from J, leaving 11 bases between them. The CDR3 sequence is 14 residues long. Germline loops: CDR1 SEHNR, CDR2 FQNEAQ (reference sequence). The CDR3 protein is CASSSGLAGNTIYF. The CDR3 region has the DNA TGTGCCAGCAGCTCGGGTCTGGCGGGAAACACCATATATTTT.

The rearrangement uses TRBV11-1 and TRBJ2-5; TRBD1 is a possible D gene (5 bases). Germline CDR1 SGHAT, CDR2 FQDESV (reference sequence). The ends were cut back, 3 bases at V and 2 bases at J, with 7 bases in the middle. This CDR3 spans 13 amino acids. In nucleotides, the CDR3 is TGTGCCAGCAGCTTGACAGTTCAAGAGACCCAGTACTTC. Protein sequence: CASSLTVQETQYF.

The gene calls are TRBV21-1 and TRBJ2-7; the table's D call of TRBD1 was not tested on the DNA. TRBV21-1 is noted as a pseudogene. This CDR3 region has 14 residues. CDR3: CASSRQGRSYEQYF. The DNA of the CDR3 is TGTGCCAGCAGCAGACAGGGTAGGTCCTACGAGCAGTACTTC.

This sequence joins TRBV18 and TRBJ1-2; the D gene is possibly TRBD1 (6 bases). Per the germline V gene, CDR1 is KGHSH and CDR2 is LQKENI. The CDR3 runs 19 residues. V lost 2 bases, J lost 3 bases, and 25 bases lay in between. CDR3: CASSPSQGSFASQHYGYTF. CDR3 coding DNA: TGTGCCAGCTCACCAAGCCAGGGGTCGTTCGCTTCACAGCACTATGGCTACACCTTC.

The chain has TRBV10-3 and TRBJ2-5; D is perhaps TRBD2 (6 bases). The length of the CDR3 is 12 residues. The germline V gene encodes CDR1 ENHRY and CDR2 SYGVKD. The V gene lost 2 bases and the J gene lost 5 bases, with 6 bases spanning the gap. This CDR3 reads CAISEGGETQYF. The CDR3 nucleotides read TGTGCCATCAGTGAGGGGGGGGAGACCCAGTACTTC.

V gene TRBV28 combines with J gene TRBJ2-4, with 7 bases matching TRBD1. Germline assignment: CDR1 MDHEN and CDR2 SYDVKM. This CDR3 region has 14 residues. The V and J ends lost 2 bases and 10 bases, in that order; junction bases with no gene match: 8. CDR3: CASSLGGQIKIQYF. The CDR3 nucleotides are TGTGCCAGCAGTTTAGGGGGACAGATAAAAATTCAGTACTTC.

The chain employs TRBV20-1 and TRBJ2-1, with TRBD1 matching 8 bases. Looked up from germline, CDR1 is DFQATT and CDR2 is SNEGSKA (reference sequence). V shed 3 bases, J shed 0 bases, and the junction held 7 bases outside the gene matches. There are 16 residues in the CDR3. The CDR3 is CSASGGQVSSYNEQFF. CDR3 coding DNA: TGCAGTGCTAGTGGGGGACAGGTCAGCTCCTACAATGAGCAGTTCTTC.

The chain joins TRBV6-2 or TRBV6-3 to TRBJ2-7; D is perhaps TRBD1 (5 bases). This CDR3 has 14 residues. Trimming took off 4 bases at V and 0 bases at J, with 10 bases between the two ends. CDR1 and CDR2 (germline): MNHEY, SVGEGT. This CDR3 reads CASSWTRSSYEQYF. The CDR3 nucleotides are TGTGCCAGCAGTTGGACAAGGAGCTCCTACGAGCAGTACTTC.

A few counts support this clone. The rearrangement links TRBV7-2 to TRBJ2-7; TRBD1 matches 8 bases. The length of the CDR3 is 16 residues. Germline values: CDR1 SGHTA, CDR2 FQGNSA. The ends lost 3 bases at V and 0 bases at J; junction bases unmatched: 7. The CDR3, as DNA: TGTGCCAGCAGCTTTAGCGCGGGACAGGTCTCCTACGAGCAGTACTTC. Residues: CASSFSAGQVSYEQYF.

The chain combines TRBV3-1 (or the pseudogene TRBV3-2) with TRBJ2-7; D gene uncertain. The CDR3 is made up of 11 amino acids. Trimming removed 1 base from V and 6 bases from J, with 4 bases in between. CDR1 LGHDT and CDR2 YNNKEL come from the germline V gene (reference sequence). The CDR3 loop reads CASSQGVEQYF. As DNA, the CDR3 is TGTGCCAGCAGCCAAGGCGTCGAGCAGTACTTC.

The chain couples TRBV10-2 to TRBJ1-2; no clear D gene. With 0 bases removed from V and 0 bases from J, the gap between germline ends came to 5 bases. The CDR3 totals 14 residues. Germline CDR1 is WSHSY and CDR2 is SAAADI. The CDR3 bases are TGCGCCAGCAGTGAGTCCCGGTCTAACTATGGCTACACCTTC. Translation: CASSESRSNYGYTF.

This clone has only a few counts. The chain is built from TRBV7-3 and TRBJ1-6; possible D gene TRBD1, 5 bases. CDR1 SGHTA and CDR2 FQGTGA come from the germline V gene. The CDR3 contains 14 residues. The V end lost 3 bases, the J end lost 8 bases, and 11 bases lay between the germline ends. The CDR3 DNA reads as TGTGCCAGCAGCTTGACTGGGGCTTATTCACCCCTCCACTTT. This translates into CASSLTGAYSPLHF.

This chain connects TRBV4-1 to TRBJ2-5; D ambiguous. V dropped 2 bases and J dropped 4 bases, with 8 bases sitting between them. From germline, CDR1 is MGHRA and CDR2 YSYEKL. The CDR3 spans 13 residues. DNA for the CDR3: TGCGCCAGCAGCCAAAGGAGTGGAGAGACCCAGTACTTC. It is translated as CASSQRSGETQYF.

The chain combines TRBV4-3 with TRBJ2-7, with 9 bases matching TRBD1. Germline lookup yields CDR1 LGHNA and CDR2 YSLEER. The CDR3 consists of 15 residues. Losses at the gene ends were 0 bases for V and 1 base for J; bases not matched to a gene: 1. The chain's CDR3 is CASSQEGTGSYEQYF. In DNA, the CDR3 is TGCGCCAGCAGCCAAGAAGGGACAGGGTCCTACGAGCAGTACTTC.

The V call is TRBV5-8, the J call TRBJ2-3; D remains ambiguous. Per germline, CDR1 SGHTS and CDR2 YDEGEE. The CDR3 extends over 10 amino acids. Trimming pared 9 bases from V and 2 bases from J, leaving 4 bases between. The chain's CDR3 is CATYTDTQYF. CDR3 DNA sequence: TGTGCCACCTACACAGATACGCAGTATTTT.

The rearrangement uses TRBV6-5 and TRBJ2-7; perhaps TRBD1 as D (6 bases). The germline CDR1 and CDR2 sequences are MNHEY and SVGAGI. Trimming removed 6 bases at V and 0 bases at J, with 15 bases between. This CDR3 region has 15 residues. The DNA of the CDR3 is TGTGCCAGCAGACCTACAGGGCTACTCTCCTACGAGCAGTACTTC. It is translated as CASRPTGLLSYEQYF.

J is TRBJ2-4 and V is TRBV15; D not resolved. Per the germline V gene, CDR1 is LNHNV and CDR2 is YYDKDF (reference sequence). This CDR3 is built from 12 residues. The V gene lost 8 bases and the J gene lost 2 bases, with 7 bases spanning the gap. The CDR3 DNA is TGTGCCACCCAGACACCCAAAAACATTCAGTACTTC. Protein sequence: CATQTPKNIQYF.

The chain recombines TRBV29-1 with TRBJ2-7; D perhaps matches TRBD1 (8 bases). CDR1 and CDR2 from the germline V gene are SQVTM and ANQGSEA. Trimming removed 7 bases at V and 7 bases at J, with 14 bases between. This CDR3 comprises 11 residues. The CDR3 DNA reads TGCAGCGCCGGACAGGGAGGGGAGCAGTACTTC. This encodes CSAGQGGEQYF.

This clone was counted only a few times. CDR3 residues: CAKWPGLSNQPQHF. Written as DNA, the CDR3 is TGCGCCAAGTGGCCGGGTCTTAGCAATCAGCCCCAGCATTTT. The J gene is TRBJ1-5, the V gene TRBV5-1; unclear D gene. Trimming removed 9 bases from V and 0 bases from J, with 13 bases in between. CDR1 is SGHRS and CDR2 is YFSETQ in the germline V gene. This CDR3 spans 14 amino acids.